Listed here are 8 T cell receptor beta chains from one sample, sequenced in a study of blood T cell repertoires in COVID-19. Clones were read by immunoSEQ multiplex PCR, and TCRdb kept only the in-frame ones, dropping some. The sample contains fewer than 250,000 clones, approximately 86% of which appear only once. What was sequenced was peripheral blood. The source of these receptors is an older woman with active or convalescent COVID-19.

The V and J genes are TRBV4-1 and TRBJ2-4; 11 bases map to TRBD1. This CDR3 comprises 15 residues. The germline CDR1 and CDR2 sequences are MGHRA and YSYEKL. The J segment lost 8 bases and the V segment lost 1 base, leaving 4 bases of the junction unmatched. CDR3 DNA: TGCGCCAGCAGCCAAGTGGCGGGACAGGGGGACATTCAGTACTTC. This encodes CASSQVAGQGDIQYF.

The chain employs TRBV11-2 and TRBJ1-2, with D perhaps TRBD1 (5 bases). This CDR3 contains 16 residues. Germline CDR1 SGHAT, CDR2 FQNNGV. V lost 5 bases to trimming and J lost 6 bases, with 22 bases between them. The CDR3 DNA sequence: TGTGCCAGCAGCCCCTTCTCGGGGACGAGGAGGGATGGCTACACCTTC. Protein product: CASSPFSGTRRDGYTF.

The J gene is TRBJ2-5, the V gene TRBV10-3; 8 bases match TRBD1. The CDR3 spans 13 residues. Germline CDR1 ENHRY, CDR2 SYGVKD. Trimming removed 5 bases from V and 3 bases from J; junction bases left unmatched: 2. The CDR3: CAISQTGEETQYF. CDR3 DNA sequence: TGTGCCATCAGTCAGACAGGGGAAGAGACCCAGTACTTC.

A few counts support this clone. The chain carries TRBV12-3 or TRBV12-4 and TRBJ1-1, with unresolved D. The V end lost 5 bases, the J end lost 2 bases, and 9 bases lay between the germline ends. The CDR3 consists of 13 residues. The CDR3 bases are TGTGCCAGCAGTGTCAACCTAAACACTGAAGCTTTCTTT. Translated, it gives CASSVNLNTEAFF.

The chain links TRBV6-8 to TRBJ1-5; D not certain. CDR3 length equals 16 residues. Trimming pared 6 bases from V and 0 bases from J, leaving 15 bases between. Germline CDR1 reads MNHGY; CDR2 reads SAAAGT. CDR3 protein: CASSPSVSLSNQPQHF. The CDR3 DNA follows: TGTGCCAGCAGCCCTTCGGTATCCCTTAGCAATCAGCCCCAGCATTTT.

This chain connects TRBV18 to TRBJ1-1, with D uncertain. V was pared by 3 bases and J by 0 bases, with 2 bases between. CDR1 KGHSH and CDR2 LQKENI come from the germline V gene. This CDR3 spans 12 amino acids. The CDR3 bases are TGTGCCAGCTCACCCTTGAACACTGAAGCTTTCTTT. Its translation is CASSPLNTEAFF. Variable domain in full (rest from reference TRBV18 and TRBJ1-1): NAGVMQNPRHLVRRRGQEARLRCSPMKGHSHVYWYRQLPEEGLKFMVYLQKENIIDESGMPKERFSAEFPKEGPSILRIQQVVRGDSAAYFCASSPLNTEAFFGQGTRLTVV.

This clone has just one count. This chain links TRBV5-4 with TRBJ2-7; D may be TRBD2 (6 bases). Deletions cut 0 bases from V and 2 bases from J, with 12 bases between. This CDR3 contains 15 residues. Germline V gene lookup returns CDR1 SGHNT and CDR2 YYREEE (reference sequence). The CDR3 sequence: CASSLGGERAYEQYV. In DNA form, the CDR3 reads TGTGCCAGCAGCTTGGGAGGGGAGCGGGCCTACGAGCAGTACGTC.

The DNA for the CDR3 is TGTGCCAGCAGCCAAGACGGAGAGTTCTACGAGCAGTACTTC. This encodes CASSQDGEFYEQYF. The rearrangement links TRBV3-1 (or the pseudogene TRBV3-2) to TRBJ2-7; D unresolved. Trimming took 0 bases from V and 3 from J, leaving 9 bases between them. This CDR3 region has 14 residues. Germline CDR1 LGHDT, CDR2 YNNKEL (reference sequence).